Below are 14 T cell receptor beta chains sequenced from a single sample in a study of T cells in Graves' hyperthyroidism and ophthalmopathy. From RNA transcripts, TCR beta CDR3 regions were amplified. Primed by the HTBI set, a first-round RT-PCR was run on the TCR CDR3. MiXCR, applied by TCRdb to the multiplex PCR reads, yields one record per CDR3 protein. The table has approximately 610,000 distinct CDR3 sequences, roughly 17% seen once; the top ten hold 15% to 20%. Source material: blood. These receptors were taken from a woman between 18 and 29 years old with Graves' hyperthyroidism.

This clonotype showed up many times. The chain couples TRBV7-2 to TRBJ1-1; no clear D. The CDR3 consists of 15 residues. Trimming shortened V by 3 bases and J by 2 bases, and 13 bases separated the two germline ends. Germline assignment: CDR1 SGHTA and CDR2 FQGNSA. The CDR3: CASSFYQRVNTEAFF. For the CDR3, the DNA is TGTGCCAGCAGCTTCTACCAACGAGTTAACACTGAAGCTTTCTTT. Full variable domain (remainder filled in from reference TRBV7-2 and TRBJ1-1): GAGVSQSPSNKVTEKGKDVELRCDPISGHTALYWYRQSLGQGLEFLIYFQGNSAPDKSGLPSDRFSAERTGGSVSTLTIQRTQQEDSAVYLCASSFYQRVNTEAFFGQGTRLTVV.

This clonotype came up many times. The CDR3 sequence: CASTLTGAYNQPQHF. CDR3 nucleotides: TGTGCCAGCACTTTGACAGGGGCTTACAATCAGCCCCAGCATTTT. The rearrangement links TRBV6-2 or TRBV6-3 to TRBJ1-5; TRBD1 aligns across 8 bases. This CDR3 has 15 amino acids. After removal of 7 bases from V and 3 bases from J, the junction contained 8 bases not matched to a gene. Germline V gives CDR1 MNHEY, CDR2 SVGEGT.

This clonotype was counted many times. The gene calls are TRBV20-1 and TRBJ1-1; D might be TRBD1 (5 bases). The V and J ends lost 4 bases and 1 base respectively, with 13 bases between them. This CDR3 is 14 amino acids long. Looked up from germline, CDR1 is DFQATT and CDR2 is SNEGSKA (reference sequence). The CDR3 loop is CSATYTGPNTEAFF. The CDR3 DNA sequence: TGCAGTGCTACCTATACAGGTCCGAACACTGAAGCTTTCTTT.

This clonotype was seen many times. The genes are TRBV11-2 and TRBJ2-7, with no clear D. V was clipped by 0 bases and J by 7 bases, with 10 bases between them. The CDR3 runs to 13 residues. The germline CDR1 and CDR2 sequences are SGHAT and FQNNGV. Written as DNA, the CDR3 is TGTGCCAGCAGCTTAGACCTGGCTGGGGAGCAGTACTTC. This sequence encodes CASSLDLAGEQYF.

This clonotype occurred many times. The CDR3 DNA reads as TGCAGTGCTAGAGCCCTGGGACAGGGGGCGAACTATGGCTACACCTTC. It codes for CSARALGQGANYGYTF. The chain links TRBV20-1 to TRBJ1-2, with 12 bases fitting TRBD1. This CDR3 comprises 16 residues. V lost 1 base to trimming and J lost 2 bases; unmatched junction nucleotides: 5. CDR1 and CDR2 (germline): DFQATT, SNEGSKA (reference sequence).

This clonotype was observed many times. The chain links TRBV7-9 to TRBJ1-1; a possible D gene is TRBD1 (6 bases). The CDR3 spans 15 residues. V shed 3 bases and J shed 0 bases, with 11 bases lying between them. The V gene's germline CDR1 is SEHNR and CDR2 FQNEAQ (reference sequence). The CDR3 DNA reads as TGTGCCAGCAGCTTGGACAGCTCTATGAACACTGAAGCTTTCTTT. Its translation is CASSLDSSMNTEAFF.

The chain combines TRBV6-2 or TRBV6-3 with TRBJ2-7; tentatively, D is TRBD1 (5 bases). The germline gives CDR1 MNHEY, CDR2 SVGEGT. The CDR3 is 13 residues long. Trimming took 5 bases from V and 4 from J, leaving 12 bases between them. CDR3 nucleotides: TGTGCCAGCAGTCCCAGAAGGGGTTACGAGCAGTACTTC. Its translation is CASSPRRGYEQYF.

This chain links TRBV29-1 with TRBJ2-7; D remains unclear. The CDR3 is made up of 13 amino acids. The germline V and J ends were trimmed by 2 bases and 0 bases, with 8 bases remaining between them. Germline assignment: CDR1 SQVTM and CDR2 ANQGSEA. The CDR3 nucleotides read TGCAGCGTTGAATCCAAAAGCTCCTACGAGCAGTACTTC. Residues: CSVESKSSYEQYF.

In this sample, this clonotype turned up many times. The CDR3, as DNA: TGCAGCGTTGAACCGGGGCAACCCTTGACTTTCTTT. Amino acid sequence: CSVEPGQPLTFF. This chain joins TRBV29-1 and TRBJ1-1, with D possibly being TRBD1 (5 bases). The CDR3 runs 12 residues. V shed 2 bases and J shed 12 bases, with 16 bases lying between them. Germline lookup yields CDR1 SQVTM and CDR2 ANQGSEA.

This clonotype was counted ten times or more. The CDR3 here is CASRVQGARSDTQYF. As DNA, the CDR3 is TGTGCCAGCAGAGTTCAGGGGGCGCGATCGGATACGCAGTATTTT. V is TRBV28 and J is TRBJ2-3; 8 bases match TRBD1. Trimming cost V 6 bases and J 6 bases; bases outside gene matches: 11. This CDR3 contains 15 residues. Germline CDR1 reads MDHEN; CDR2 reads SYDVKM.

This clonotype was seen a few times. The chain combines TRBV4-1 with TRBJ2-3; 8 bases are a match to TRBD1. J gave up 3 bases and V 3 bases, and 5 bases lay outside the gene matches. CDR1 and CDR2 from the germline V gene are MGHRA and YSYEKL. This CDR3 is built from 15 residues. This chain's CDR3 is CASSQSTGGTDTQYF. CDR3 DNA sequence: TGCGCCAGCAGCCAGTCAACAGGGGGGACAGATACGCAGTATTTT.

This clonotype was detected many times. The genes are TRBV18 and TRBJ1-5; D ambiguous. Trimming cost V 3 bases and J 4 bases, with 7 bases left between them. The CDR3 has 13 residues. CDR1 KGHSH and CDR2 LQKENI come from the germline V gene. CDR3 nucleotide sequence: TGTGCCAGCTCACCGGGTGAGAATCAGCCCCAGCATTTT. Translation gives CASSPGENQPQHF.

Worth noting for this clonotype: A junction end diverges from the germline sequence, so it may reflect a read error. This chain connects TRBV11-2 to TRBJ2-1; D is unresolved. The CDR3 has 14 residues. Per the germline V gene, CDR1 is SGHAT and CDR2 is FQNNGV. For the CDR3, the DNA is TGTGCCGGCAGCTTAGATAGCCAGTACAATAAGCAGTTCTTC. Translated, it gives CAGSLDSQYNKQFF.

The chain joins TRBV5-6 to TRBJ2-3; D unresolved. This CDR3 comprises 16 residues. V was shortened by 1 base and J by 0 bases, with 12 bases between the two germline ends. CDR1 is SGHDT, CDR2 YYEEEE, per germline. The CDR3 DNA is TGTGCCAGCAGCTTGAAGGTGGGAAGTAGCACAGATACGCAGTATTTT. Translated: CASSLKVGSSTDTQYF.